What follows describes a single TCR beta chain. The CDR3 sequence is 15 residues long. V lost 4 bases and J 4 bases, leaving 17 bases between the germline ends. The germline gives CDR1 SGHNT, CDR2 YYREEE (reference sequence). Sequencing used immunoSEQ multiplex PCR; TCRdb keeps in-frame clones, though not all of them. The repertoire consists of about 180,000 clones, with 75% to 90% occurring once and the leading ten covering around a sixth. The data originate from a study of cytomegalovirus exposure and HLA in healthy donors. The chain uses TRBV5-4 and TRBJ1-2, with D perhaps TRBD1 (6 bases). Sequencing input: PBMCs. The sequence was obtained from a man aged 18 to 30 in good health and CMV-seropositive. The CDR3 DNA is TGTGCCAGCAGCCGATCCCGGGACAAGGTCTATGGCTACACCTTC. Amino acid sequence: CASSRSRDKVYGYTF.